The rows below give T cell receptor beta chains drawn from one sample of a study of regulatory T cells in long-lasting Graves disease. From the multiplex PCR reads, TCRdb called clonotypes with MiXCR, one entry per CDR3 protein. Here the sample spans about 460,000 distinct CDR3 sequences, about 15% being singletons. The data were also submitted as part of a second study, on T cells in Graves' hyperthyroidism and ophthalmopathy.

Sequencing used peripheral blood mononuclear cells (PBMCs), obtained at new diagnosis, from a patient treated with antithyroid drugs. The receptors here all came from a woman aged 50 to 65 with Graves disease. Each CDR3 is given with its conserved first and last residue. A D gene is named only where the DNA matches it firmly. Clone size is stated in some rows and not others, as once, few, many or a class when expanded.

v_call,j_call,clone_size,d_call,cdr3_nt,cdr3_aa
TRBV28,TRBJ2-7,many,TRBD2,TGTGCCAGCAGTCCCCAAGAGGGCGGGGGAATATACGAGCAGTACTTC,CASSPQEGGGIYEQYF
TRBV12-3/TRBV12-4,TRBJ2-1,few,TRBD2,TGTGCCAGCAGTCCCGGACTAGCACCCCGTGAGCAGTTCTTC,CASSPGLAPREQFF
TRBV7-9,TRBJ1-3,few,.,TGTGCCAGCAGCTTGCGTGCTCCCACTGGAAACACCATATATTTT,CASSLRAPTGNTIYF
TRBV27,TRBJ2-2,few,.,TGTGCCAGCAGCCATTCACTCCCTCCCACCGGGGAGCTGTTTTTT,CASSHSLPPTGELFF
TRBV2,TRBJ2-1,many,TRBD2,TGTGCCAGCAGAACCGGGACTAGAGCCTACAATGAGCAGTTCTTC,CASRTGTRAYNEQFF
TRBV5-1,TRBJ2-7,few,TRBD2,TGCGCCAGCAGCCCCGGGACTAGCGGGAGGGGGTACTACGAGCAGTACTTC,CASSPGTSGRGYYEQYF
TRBV11-2,TRBJ2-7,many,.,TGTGCCAGCAGCTTAGATCGAACAGGGCTACTCTACGAGCAGTACTTC,CASSLDRTGLLYEQYF
TRBV14,TRBJ1-1,few,TRBD1,TGTGCCAGTTCCAGGGGGAGCGCTGAAGCTTTCTTT,CASSRGSAEAFF
TRBV28,TRBJ2-7,.,.,TGTGCCAGCAGTCCACACGACAGGCCCCACGAGCAGTACTTC,CASSPHDRPHEQYF
TRBV30,TRBJ2-5,.,TRBD1,TGTGCCTGGGGCGAGGGGGCAGGGGCCGGGGAGACCCAGTACTTC,CAWGEGAGAGETQYF
TRBV2,TRBJ2-2,many,.,TGTGCCAGCAGTGAAAGAGGGGGGTTTGGGACCGGGGAGCTGTTTTTT,CASSERGGFGTGELFF
TRBV6-1,TRBJ2-6,many,TRBD2,TGTGCCAGCAGCCCCCAGCGGGAGAGCTCTGGGGCCAACGTCCTGACTTTC,CASSPQRESSGANVLTF
TRBV18,TRBJ2-1,.,TRBD2,TGTGCCAGCTCACCACTAAGACTAGCGGAATACAATGAGCAGTTCTTC,CASSPLRLAEYNEQFF
TRBV18,TRBJ1-2,few,TRBD1,TGTGCCAGCTCACCAGGGGACAGGGGGACCTATGGCTACACCTTC,CASSPGDRGTYGYTF
TRBV19,TRBJ1-2,.,.,TGTGCCAGTAGTATAGTGGGGGCGTTCATCGCTGGCTACACCTTC,CASSIVGAFIAGYTF
TRBV5-1,TRBJ2-5,.,.,TGCGCCAGCAGCTTGCGTCACGAAGAGACCCAGTACTTC,CASSLRHEETQYF
TRBV6-5,TRBJ2-7,.,TRBD2,TGTGCCAGCAGCCACGAGGGACTACCTTCCTACGAGCAGTACTTC,CASSHEGLPSYEQYF
TRBV5-1,TRBJ2-3,few,.,TGCGCCAGCAGCTTGGATAACACAGATACGCAGTATTTT,CASSLDNTDTQYF
TRBV28,TRBJ1-5,.,.,TGTGCCAGCATCCCCCAGGCCAGTTACCAGCCCCAGCATTTT,CASIPQASYQPQHF
TRBV10-3,TRBJ2-7,many,TRBD2,TGTGCCATCAGTGACACCGGGACTAGCGGGAGTGTCAACGAGCAGTACTTC,CAISDTGTSGSVNEQYF
TRBV18,TRBJ1-5,few,TRBD1,TGTGCCAGCTCACCGCGTCCGGGACAGGAGGGTCAGCCCCAGCATTTT,CASSPRPGQEGQPQHF
TRBV27,TRBJ1-5,many,.,TGTGCCAGCAGTTCCACAGGGTTCCATCAGCCCCAGCATTTT,CASSSTGFHQPQHF
TRBV12-3/TRBV12-4,TRBJ2-7,many,.,TGTGCCAGCAGTTTCTCTAGGATCCACGAGCAGTACTTC,CASSFSRIHEQYF
TRBV7-2,TRBJ2-1,many,TRBD2,TGTGCCAGCAGCAAAACCCGGACTAGCTCCCGGGGTGAGCAGTTCTTC,CASSKTRTSSRGEQFF
TRBV18,TRBJ2-2,many,.,TGTGCCAGCTCACCAACAAGCCAGGGGACCGGGGAGCTGTTTTTT,CASSPTSQGTGELFF
TRBV28,TRBJ2-4,many,.,TGTGCCAGCAGTTTATCGCAGGGGTTCAAAAACATTCAGTACTTC,CASSLSQGFKNIQYF
TRBV27,TRBJ1-3,few,TRBD1,TGTGCCAGCAAAGAAACAGGGGACAAAGGAAACACCATATATTTT,CASKETGDKGNTIYF
TRBV19,TRBJ1-1,.,TRBD1,TGTGCCAGTACTTGGGACAGGGCAATGAACACTGAAGCTTTCTTT,CASTWDRAMNTEAFF
TRBV4-1,TRBJ2-1,.,TRBD1,TGCGCCAGCAGCCAAGGTAAAAGGACAGGCAATGAGCAGTTCTTC,CASSQGKRTGNEQFF
TRBV5-1,TRBJ2-7,few,TRBD1,TGCGCCAGCAGCTTGGCCGGACAGGGTCACCTCCAATTCTACGAGCAGTACTTC,CASSLAGQGHLQFYEQYF
TRBV7-9,TRBJ1-1,many,.,TGTGCCAGCAGCTCGACAGACACTGAAGCTTTCTTT,CASSSTDTEAFF
TRBV6-4,TRBJ2-2,.,.,TGTGCCAGTCAGGGGGGCCTGAGAAACACCGGGGAGCTGTTTTTT,CASQGGLRNTGELFF
TRBV4-1,TRBJ2-1,few,TRBD2,TGCGCCAGCAGCCAAGATCGGACTAGCGGCGGTGAGCAGTTCTTC,CASSQDRTSGGEQFF
TRBV11-2,TRBJ2-7,.,.,TGTGCCAGCAGCCCCCACCGGTTGCGGGCGTGGGAGCAGTACTTC,CASSPHRLRAWEQYF
TRBV12-3/TRBV12-4,TRBJ1-1,many,.,TGTGCCAGCAGGAAGGCCGGCTCTGAAGCTTTCTTT,CASRKAGSEAFF
TRBV20-1,TRBJ2-1,.,TRBD2,TGCAGTGCTAGAGATCTAGCGGGAGGGTATGAGCAGTTCTTC,CSARDLAGGYEQFF
TRBV2,TRBJ2-1,many,TRBD1,TGTGCCAGCAGGGGACAGAGAGCAAGTTGGACGACATACAATGAGCAGTTCTTC,CASRGQRASWTTYNEQFF
TRBV28,TRBJ2-7,many,.,TGTGCCAGCAGTGGTCATAACTACGAGCAGTACTTC,CASSGHNYEQYF
TRBV9,TRBJ2-7,few,.,TGTGCCAGCAGCGTAGCGGGAGACGAGCAGTACTTC,CASSVAGDEQYF
TRBV12-3/TRBV12-4,TRBJ2-3,.,.,TGTGCCAGCAGCCCGAACTTACAGGGCACAGATACGCAGTATTTT,CASSPNLQGTDTQYF
TRBV2,TRBJ2-5,.,TRBD1,TGTGCCAGCATCGGACAGGGGGCGAGGGAGACCCAGTACTTC,CASIGQGARETQYF
TRBV19,TRBJ2-5,few,.,TGTGCCAGTAGTGTTGGGGGGCAGGGAGAGACCCAGTACTTC,CASSVGGQGETQYF
TRBV28,TRBJ1-2,.,.,TGTGCCAGCAGTTTACCCGGGCCCCGAGGCTACACCTTC,CASSLPGPRGYTF
TRBV28,TRBJ2-5,many,TRBD1,TGTGCCAGCAGTCTCCCGCGGGACAGGGGTCAAGAGACCCAGTACTTC,CASSLPRDRGQETQYF
TRBV20-1,TRBJ2-5,few,TRBD1,TGCAGTGCTTACCCGGGACAGGGTCGGCAAGAGACCCAGTACTTC,CSAYPGQGRQETQYF
TRBV2,TRBJ2-5,many,.,TGTGCCAGCAGTGCAACTTTTCTGAAAGAGACCCAGTACTTC,CASSATFLKETQYF
TRBV10-3,TRBJ2-5,many,TRBD2,TGTGCCATCAGTGAGTCGGTTGCGGGAGAGGAGACCCAGTACTTC,CAISESVAGEETQYF
TRBV6-1,TRBJ2-7,many,.,TGTGCCAGCAGGCCGCCCGTGGGGGGAGGAGGGGAGCAGTACTTC,CASRPPVGGGGEQYF
TRBV7-9,TRBJ1-5,.,.,TGTGCCAGCAGCCGCGGACAGTCTCAGCCCCAGCATTTT,CASSRGQSQPQHF
TRBV27,TRBJ1-2,.,.,TGTGCCAGCAGTTTGAAGGGTTGGGGCTATGGCTACACCTTC,CASSLKGWGYGYTF
TRBV19,TRBJ2-5,few,TRBD1,TGTGCCAGTAGGGCAAGGGACAGGGGTCAAGAGACCCAGTACTTC,CASRARDRGQETQYF
TRBV2,TRBJ2-1,many,TRBD2,TGTGCCAGCAAGAAACTAGCGGGAATGTTCAATGAGCAGTTCTTC,CASKKLAGMFNEQFF